This T cell receptor beta chain is from a study of CXCR3-negative and CXCR3-positive naive CD8 T cells. UMI-labeled 5' RACE yielded the TRB cDNA libraries. No DNA is given; TCRdb re-called the 5' RACE reads and lists each CDR3 protein once. Found here are about 60,000 distinct CDR3 sequences; the top ten clones hold about 0.57%. Study-wide points: In CXCR3-positive naive cells, the TRB CDR3s were more hydrophobic than in CXCR3-negative naive cells.

As regards this clonotype: What it recognizes is unknown.

This clonotype was obtained from a human donor in good health. Some clones in this sample may be carry-over from other donors' samples. Specimen: naive CXCR3+ CD8+ T cells from blood. The sample's subset: CD45RO-CCR7+CD27+CD95- naive CD8+ T cells expressing CXCR3 (TNR3+).

The CDR3 protein is CASDDGASYEQYF. The V call is TRBV6-2 or TRBV6-3, the J call TRBJ2-7. The CDR3 is made up of 13 amino acids. Germline V gene sequence: CDR1 MNHEY, CDR2 SVGEGT.